This is a list of T cell receptor beta chains from one sample in a study of blood T cell repertoires in COVID-19. Sequencing was performed with immunoSEQ multiplex PCR; in TCRdb, only in-frame clones are kept and a portion is missing. Among 220,000 or so clones listed, approximately 80% were seen once. Material: PBMCs or T cells enriched from blood (not recorded which). These receptors were collected from a woman in her sixties who had recovered from COVID-19. CDR3s include the opening cysteine and the closing phenylalanine or tryptophan. D genes are given only for firm matches. Rows may omit the clone size; those that give it use once, few, many or a size class.

clone size	V gene	D gene	J gene	CDR3 DNA	CDR3 protein
-	TRBV12-3/TRBV12-4	-	TRBJ2-3	TGTGCCAGCAGTTTGACTAGAAAGGATACGCAGTATTTT	CASSLTRKDTQYF
-	TRBV5-4	-	TRBJ1-6	TGTGCCAGCTCCGCGGCGAGCTCCTATAATTCACCCCTCCACTTT	CASSAASSYNSPLHF
once	TRBV11-2	-	TRBJ2-7	TGTGCCAGCAGCTTAGGGCCATCCCGTCTCTACGAGCAGTACTTC	CASSLGPSRLYEQYF
-	TRBV7-2	-	TRBJ2-7	TGTGCCAGCAGCTCCGGTCCATACGAGCAGTACTTC	CASSSGPYEQYF
-	TRBV11-2	TRBD2	TRBJ2-7	TGTGCCAGCAGATCTCTGGGGACTAGCGGAGTTCCCTACGAGCAGTACTTC	CASRSLGTSGVPYEQYF
-	TRBV14	-	TRBJ2-7	TGTGCCAGCAGCCCGGCCGGGACCTACGAGCAGTACTTC	CASSPAGTYEQYF
-	TRBV18	-	TRBJ2-7	TGTGCCAGCTCAGCATTACAGGGTGAAAACGAGCAGTACTTC	CASSALQGENEQYF
-	TRBV13	TRBD1	TRBJ1-6	TGTGCCAGCAGCTTCCAGGGGGCGCCGATTTATAATTCACCCCTCCACTTT	CASSFQGAPIYNSPLHF
-	TRBV14	TRBD1	TRBJ2-7	TGTGCCAGCAGCCCGGGACAGGGTGCGATCGACTACGAGCAGTACTTC	CASSPGQGAIDYEQYF
-	TRBV6-2/TRBV6-3	TRBD2	TRBJ2-1	TGTGCCAGCAGTAAGGGACTAGCGGGGGGGCTCAGCCCTAAGTACAATGAGCAGTTCTTC	CASSKGLAGGLSPKYNEQFF
-	TRBV6-4	-	TRBJ1-1	TGTGCCAGCAGTGCAAGGGGGGGGACTGAAGCTTTCTTT	CASSARGGTEAFF
-	TRBV7-9	-	TRBJ1-2	TGTGCCAGCAGCTTACCGGGTACCTATGGCTACACCTTC	CASSLPGTYGYTF
-	TRBV19	-	TRBJ2-3	TGTGCCACCCGTAACACAGATACGCAGTATTTT	CATRNTDTQYF
-	TRBV5-1	-	TRBJ1-3	TGCGCCAGCAGCTTGGGGCAGAACTCTGGAAACACCATATATTTT	CASSLGQNSGNTIYF
-	TRBV19	-	TRBJ2-1	TGTGCCAGTAGTATGGGGGGAGGCTACAATGAGCAGTTCTTC	CASSMGGGYNEQFF
-	TRBV27	-	TRBJ2-1	TGTGCCAGCCGGGGGGCAGTGATCAATGAGCAGTTCTTC	CASRGAVINEQFF
few	TRBV23-1	-	TRBJ2-3	TGCGCCAGCTCCCCACCGCTAACCACGCGGTTTCACACAGATACGCAGTATTTT	CASSPPLTTRFHTDTQYF
-	TRBV6-2/TRBV6-3	-	TRBJ1-5	TGTGCCAGCAGTTCCCTAGGTGGAAGCAATCAGCCCCAGCATTTT	CASSSLGGSNQPQHF
few	TRBV7-9	-	TRBJ1-6	TGTGCCAGCAGCTTAATTTCAGGGATTGATTCACCCCTCCACTTT	CASSLISGIDSPLHF
-	TRBV6-5	-	TRBJ1-5	TGTGCCAGCAGTTCGGACTCTATTTATAGCAATCAGCCCCAGCATTTT	CASSSDSIYSNQPQHF
-	TRBV18	-	TRBJ2-2	TGTGCCAGCTCACCACCTCACATACAGGCAACCACCGGGGAGCTGTTTTTT	CASSPPHIQATTGELFF
few	TRBV11-3	TRBD1	TRBJ2-1	TGTGCCAGCAGCCCTGCCCGGACAGGGGACAAATACAATGAGCAGTTCTTC	CASSPARTGDKYNEQFF
-	TRBV6-1	-	TRBJ1-4	TGTGCCAGCAGTGTTAACGGGTACCCTACTAATGAAAAACTGTTTTTT	CASSVNGYPTNEKLFF
-	TRBV2	TRBD2	TRBJ2-7	TGTGCCAGCAGTAACCGCTTTGGTAGCGGGGTCTACGAGCAGTACTTC	CASSNRFGSGVYEQYF
-	TRBV2	TRBD1	TRBJ1-6	TGTGCCAGCAGTGAAGGTGGCAGGGGGACACCCCTCCACTTT	CASSEGGRGTPLHF
-	TRBV5-8	TRBD2	TRBJ2-5	TGTGCCAGCAGCTCTTCAACTCTAGCGGGGGCCGGGGGAGAGACCCAGTACTTC	CASSSSTLAGAGGETQYF
-	TRBV2	-	TRBJ2-1	TGTGCCAGCAGTCAACTGGATGAGCAGTTCTTC	CASSQLDEQFF
-	TRBV2	TRBD1	TRBJ2-7	TGTGCCACCTTCGACAGGGGTCCTCCCTACGAGCAGTACTTC	CATFDRGPPYEQYF
-	TRBV27	-	TRBJ1-1	TGTGCCAGCAGTCCCGCCGGGGGAGGCAGCACTGAAGCTTTCTTT	CASSPAGGGSTEAFF
-	TRBV7-2	-	TRBJ1-2	TGTGCCAGCAGCGGCAGGGTTGGGTATGGCTACACCTTC	CASSGRVGYGYTF
-	TRBV6-1	TRBD1	TRBJ2-7	TGTGCCAGCAGTGAAAATCTCGGACAGGTATCCTACGAGCAGTACTTC	CASSENLGQVSYEQYF
-	TRBV6-5	-	TRBJ1-5	TGTGCCAGCAGCCTCCGGGACACCTATCAGCCCCAGCATTTT	CASSLRDTYQPQHF
-	TRBV2	-	TRBJ1-1	TGTGCCAGCAGGCTGGCAGGATCGAACACTGAAGCTTTCTTT	CASRLAGSNTEAFF
-	TRBV9	-	TRBJ2-5	TGTGCCAGCAGCGTAGCTGGGGGGAGTTTCCAAGAGACCCAGTACTTC	CASSVAGGSFQETQYF
once	TRBV19	-	TRBJ1-5	TGTGCCAGTAGTAACAAGTACGGGGGAGGCAATCAGCCCCAGCATTTT	CASSNKYGGGNQPQHF
-	TRBV5-1	-	TRBJ2-3	TGCGCCAGCAGCCCGACGGGGGATACGCAGTATTTT	CASSPTGDTQYF
-	TRBV29-1	-	TRBJ1-5	TGCAGCGCGCAGGAAAATAGCAATCAGCCCCAGCATTTT	CSAQENSNQPQHF
-	TRBV6-5	TRBD1	TRBJ1-5	TGTGCCAGCAGTTACGACAGGGTCAGCAATCAGCCCCAGCATTTT	CASSYDRVSNQPQHF
-	TRBV6-1	TRBD1	TRBJ1-2	TGTGCCAGCAGTGTGGACAGGGGGGCTGTAATACATGGCTACACCTTC	CASSVDRGAVIHGYTF
-	TRBV4-2	TRBD1	TRBJ2-7	TGTGCCAGCAGCCAAGGCGAAGGACAGGGGGCTGGCGAGCAGTACTTC	CASSQGEGQGAGEQYF
once	TRBV10-3	-	TRBJ1-1	TGTGCCATCAGTGAGACGCAGGGTGGGGTCACTGAAGCTTTCTTT	CAISETQGGVTEAFF